This TCR beta chain was sequenced for a study of blood T cell repertoires in COVID-19. Across the whole study: Donors in the United States, Italy and Spain gave samples during acute or convalescent COVID-19. PBMCs, B-cell-depleted T cells, or T cells provided the cDNA or gDNA that made up the material.

Source study methods: By means of reference gene primer amplification, nucleated cell counts were estimated. This table comes from immunoSEQ multiplex PCR, and its TCRdb copy is limited to in-frame clones, with some not included. Clone size and the V and J calls come from that table; the DNA yielded D and trimming. This sample has about 99,000 clones, with about 90% found just once. The germline V and J ends were trimmed by 0 bases and 1 base, with 9 bases remaining between them. The CDR3 is made up of 15 amino acids. Germline CDR1 SGHVS, CDR2 FQNEAQ. This clone was seen just once. The sample comprised peripheral blood. The chain joins TRBV7-8 to TRBJ1-1; D is undetermined. The receptor's source is a woman aged 60-75 years with acute or convalescent COVID-19. The CDR3 DNA sequence: TGTGCCAGCAGCTTAGCTGGAGGGTCGAACACTGAAGCTTTCTTT. Amino acids: CASSLAGGSNTEAFF. The whole variable domain, filled in from reference TRBV7-8 and TRBJ1-1, reads GAGVSQSPRYKVAKRGQDVALRCDPISGHVSLFWYQQALGQGPEFLTYFQNEAQLDKSGLPSDRFFAERPEGSVSTLKIQRTQQEDSAVYLCASSLAGGSNTEAFFGQGTRLTVV.